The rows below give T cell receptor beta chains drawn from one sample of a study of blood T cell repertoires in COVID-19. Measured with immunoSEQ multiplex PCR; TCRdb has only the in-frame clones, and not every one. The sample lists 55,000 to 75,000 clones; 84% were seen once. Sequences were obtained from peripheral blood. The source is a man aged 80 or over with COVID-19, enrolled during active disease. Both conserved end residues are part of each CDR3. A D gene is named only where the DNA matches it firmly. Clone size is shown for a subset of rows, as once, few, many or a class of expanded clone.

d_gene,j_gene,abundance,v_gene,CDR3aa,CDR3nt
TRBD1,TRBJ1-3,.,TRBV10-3,CAISGQGASGNTIYF,TGTGCCATCAGTGGACAGGGGGCATCCGGAAACACCATATATTTT
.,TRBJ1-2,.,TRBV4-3,CASGGRDFKSYTF,TGCGCCAGCGGGGGTCGGGACTTTAAAAGCTACACCTTC
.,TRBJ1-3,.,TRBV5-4,CASSSGSAYSGNTIYF,TGTGCCAGCAGCTCTGGCAGCGCGTACTCTGGAAACACCATATATTTT
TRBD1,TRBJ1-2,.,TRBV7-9,CASSLAGRGDYGYTF,TGTGCCAGCAGCTTAGCGGGCAGGGGGGACTATGGCTACACCTTC
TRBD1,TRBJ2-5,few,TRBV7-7,CASSSTGGFVETQYF,TGTGCCAGCAGCTCCACAGGGGGGTTCGTTGAGACCCAGTACTTC
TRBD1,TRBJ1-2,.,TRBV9,CASSSSPGQGSYGYTF,TGTGCCAGCAGCTCTTCCCCGGGACAGGGAAGCTATGGCTACACCTTC
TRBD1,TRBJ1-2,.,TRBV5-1,CASSPRGSYGYTF,TGCGCCAGCAGCCCCAGGGGGTCCTATGGCTACACCTTC
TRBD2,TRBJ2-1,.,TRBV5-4,CASSARTSGRTPGEFF,TGTGCCAGCAGCGCTCGGACTAGCGGGAGGACTCCCGGGGAGTTCTTC
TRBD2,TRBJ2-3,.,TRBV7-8,CASSLSLAGGGTDTQYF,TGTGCCAGCAGCTTAAGTCTAGCGGGAGGTGGCACAGATACGCAGTATTTT
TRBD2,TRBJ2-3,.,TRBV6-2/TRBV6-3,CASSYGLARGTQYF,TGTGCCAGCAGTTACGGACTAGCGAGGGGTACGCAGTATTTT
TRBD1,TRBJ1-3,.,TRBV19,CASSARTGELAGNTIYF,TGTGCCAGTAGTGCCCGGACAGGGGAGTTGGCTGGAAACACCATATATTTT
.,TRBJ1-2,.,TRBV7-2,CASTPGSATTSYGYTF,TGTGCCAGCACCCCCGGGTCGGCGACCACTAGCTATGGCTACACCTTC
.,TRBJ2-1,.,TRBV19,CASGDRKNEQFF,TGTGCCAGTGGTGACAGGAAAAATGAGCAGTTCTTC
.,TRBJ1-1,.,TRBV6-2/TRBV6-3,CASSYSRVSQNTEAFF,TGTGCCAGCAGTTACTCGAGGGTTTCCCAGAACACTGAAGCTTTCTTT
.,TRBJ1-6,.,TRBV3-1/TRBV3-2,CASSQESGPLHF,TGTGCCAGCAGCCAAGAGTCGGGACCCCTCCACTTT
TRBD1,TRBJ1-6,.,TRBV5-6,CASSYPGQGTPLHF,TGTGCCAGCAGCTACCCGGGACAGGGAACACCCCTCCACTTT
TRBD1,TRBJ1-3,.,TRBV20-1,CSASRDRGSAVYF,TGCAGTGCTAGTAGGGACAGGGGTTCAGCCGTATATTTT
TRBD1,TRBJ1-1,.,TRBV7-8,CASNLLDRAVGAFF,TGTGCCAGCAATTTACTTGACAGGGCCGTCGGGGCTTTCTTT
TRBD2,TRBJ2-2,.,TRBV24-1,CATSDPEGASGMTGELFF,TGTGCCACCAGTGATCCCGAAGGGGCTAGCGGGATGACCGGGGAGCTGTTTTTT
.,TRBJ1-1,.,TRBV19,CASSMGRSNTEAFF,TGTGCCAGTAGTATGGGCAGATCGAACACTGAAGCTTTCTTT
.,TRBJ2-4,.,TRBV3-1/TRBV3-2,CASRPQIGLNIQYF,TGTGCCAGCAGGCCTCAGATTGGTCTTAACATTCAGTACTTC
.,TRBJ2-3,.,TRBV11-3,CASSPTSGADTQYF,TGTGCCAGCAGCCCAACCTCGGGAGCAGATACGCAGTATTTT
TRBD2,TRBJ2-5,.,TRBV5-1,CASGLAGGGETQYF,TGCGCCAGCGGACTAGCGGGGGGTGGGGAGACCCAGTACTTC
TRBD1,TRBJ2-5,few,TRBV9,CASSVLGNRGKETQYF,TGTGCCAGCAGCGTACTGGGAAACAGGGGGAAAGAGACCCAGTACTTC
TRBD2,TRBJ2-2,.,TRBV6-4,CASSEAAGGNTGELFF,TGTGCCAGCAGTGAGGCGGCGGGAGGTAACACCGGGGAGCTGTTTTTT
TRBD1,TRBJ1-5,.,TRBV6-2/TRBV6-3,CASSPRGRGSAQPQHF,TGTGCCAGCAGCCCCAGGGGGCGAGGATCCGCTCAGCCCCAGCATTTT
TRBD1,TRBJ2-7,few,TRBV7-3,CASSLGDRPGQADYEQYF,TGTGCCAGCAGCTTAGGTGATAGGCCGGGACAGGCTGACTACGAGCAGTACTTC
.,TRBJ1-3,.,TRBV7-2,CASSPIISSGNTIYF,TGTGCCAGCAGCCCTATTATTAGCTCTGGAAACACCATATATTTT
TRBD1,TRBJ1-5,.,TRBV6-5,CASSKDRASNQPQHF,TGTGCCAGCAGCAAGGACAGGGCGAGCAATCAGCCCCAGCATTTT
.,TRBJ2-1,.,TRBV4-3,CASSQERRGPYNEQFF,TGCGCCAGCAGCCAAGAAAGAAGGGGCCCCTACAATGAGCAGTTCTTC
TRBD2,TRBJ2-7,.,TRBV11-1,CASSLSGGAAYEQYF,TGTGCCAGCAGCTTAAGCGGGGGGGCCGCCTACGAGCAGTACTTC
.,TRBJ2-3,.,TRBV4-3,CASSQDSDASTDTQYF,TGCGCCAGCAGCCAAGATAGCGACGCGAGCACAGATACGCAGTATTTT
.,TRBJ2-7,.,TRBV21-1,CASSKVRGRASYEQYF,TGTGCCAGCAGCAAAGTTCGGGGGAGGGCCTCCTACGAGCAGTACTTC
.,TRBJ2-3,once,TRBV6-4,CASSDSTQGEADTQYF,TGTGCCAGCAGTGACTCGACCCAGGGGGAGGCAGATACGCAGTATTTT
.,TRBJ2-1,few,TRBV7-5,CARSLESREGNEQFF,TGTGCCAGAAGCTTAGAGTCGCGGGAGGGGAATGAGCAGTTCTTC
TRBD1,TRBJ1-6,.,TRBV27,CASSLFRAGQASYSPLHF,TGTGCCAGCAGTTTATTTAGAGCCGGACAGGCTAGTTATTCACCCCTCCACTTT
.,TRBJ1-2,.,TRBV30,CAWEGGAYGYTF,TGTGCCTGGGAAGGTGGGGCCTATGGCTACACCTTC
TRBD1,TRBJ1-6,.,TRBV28,CASSSGQRNSPLHF,TGTGCCAGCAGTTCGGGACAGAGAAATTCACCCCTCCACTTT
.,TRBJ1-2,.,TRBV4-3,CASSYHDRTSYGYTF,TGCGCCAGCAGCTATCATGACAGGACCAGTTATGGCTACACCTTC
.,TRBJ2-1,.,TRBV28,CASSPYNEQFF,TGTGCCAGCAGTCCTTACAATGAGCAGTTCTTC
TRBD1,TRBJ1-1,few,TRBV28,CASSRRGPTEAFF,TGTGCCAGCAGTCGTAGGGGGCCCACTGAAGCTTTCTTT
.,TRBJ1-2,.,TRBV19,CASSISAEAYGYTF,TGTGCCAGTAGTATCTCCGCTGAGGCCTATGGCTACACCTTC
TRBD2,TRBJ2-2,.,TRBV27,CASSSLAGGPKPGELFF,TGTGCCAGCAGTTCCCTAGCGGGGGGGCCGAAACCCGGGGAGCTGTTTTTT
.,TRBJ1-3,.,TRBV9,CASSVEGIAGNTIYF,TGTGCCAGCAGCGTAGAGGGGATAGCTGGAAACACCATATATTTT
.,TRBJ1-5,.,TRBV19,CASSIRRGYSNQPQHF,TGTGCCAGTAGTATTCGGCGGGGGTACAGCAATCAGCCCCAGCATTTT
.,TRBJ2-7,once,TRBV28,CASSIQDRDSYEQYF,TGTGCCAGCAGTATCCAGGACAGAGACTCCTACGAGCAGTACTTC
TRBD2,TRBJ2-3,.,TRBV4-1,CASTLGKKRGLPDTQYF,TGCGCCAGCACCCTAGGGAAAAAGCGGGGTCTACCAGATACGCAGTATTTT
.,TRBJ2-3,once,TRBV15,CATSRSPGQRSTDTQYF,TGTGCCACCAGCAGATCACCCGGTCAGCGGAGCACAGATACGCAGTATTTT
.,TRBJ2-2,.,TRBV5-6,CASSLVGGNTGELFF,TGTGCCAGCAGCTTGGTAGGAGGGAACACCGGGGAGCTGTTTTTT
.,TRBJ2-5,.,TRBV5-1,CASSFEKEAQYF,TGCGCCAGCAGCTTCGAAAAAGAGGCCCAGTACTTC